The text below deals with one T cell receptor (beta chain). This sample was included in a study of cytomegalovirus exposure and HLA in healthy donors. Among the donors, all were healthy bone marrow donors. V gave up 3 bases and J gave up 3 bases, with 8 bases separating them. This CDR3 has 12 residues. The germline CDR1 and CDR2 sequences are SQVTM and ANQGSEA. PCR amplification relied on 60 Vbeta primers (plus 13 Jbeta primers). TCRdb's copy holds only in-frame clones and misses some; the assay was immunoSEQ multiplex PCR. The profile covers some 90,000 clones, with about 70% appearing a single time and roughly 13% taken by the ten largest.

The sequenced sample was PBMCs. This TCR was sampled from a woman between 65 and 79 years old in good health and CMV-seropositive. The chain is built from TRBV29-1 and TRBJ2-5; tentative D call: TRBD2 (6 bases). CDR3 DNA: TGCAGCGTTGACCAGCGGGAAGAGACCCAGTACTTC. As protein: CSVDQREETQYF.